The source of this TCR beta chain is a study of T cells after yellow fever vaccination. Study-wide context: Fractions of low cell number were prepared using SMART-Seq v4 Ultra Low Input. The study, taken as a whole, reports: Overall, a small share of clonotypes was seen in both CD4 and CD8 compartments. After the booster, over 95% of CD4 and approximately 90% of CD8 primary-response clones were re-detected.

This CDR3 has 14 amino acids. Germline V lookup: CDR1 MNHEY, CDR2 SMNVEV (reference sequence). J lost 8 bases, V lost 3 bases, and 8 bases had no gene match. This clonotype came up a few times. Its antigen is unidentified. Making TCR cDNA involved 5'RACE template switching, which added UMIs and a universal primer site. TCRdb used MiXCR to reprocess the 5' RACE reads, holding one entry per CDR3 protein. The sample has 150,000 to 200,000 distinct CDR3 sequences, around 9.7% seen once; the top ten hold roughly 36%. The rearrangement uses TRBV27 and TRBJ2-3; TRBD2 aligns across 7 bases. This specimen was CD8+ T cells sorted from PBMCs, taken 45 days after the yellow fever booster vaccination. The sequence came from a young man who received the YFV17D yellow fever vaccine. CDR3 amino acids: CASSFFRGVGTQYF. The CDR3 DNA is TGTGCCAGCAGTTTCTTTCGGGGGGTCGGTACGCAGTATTTT.